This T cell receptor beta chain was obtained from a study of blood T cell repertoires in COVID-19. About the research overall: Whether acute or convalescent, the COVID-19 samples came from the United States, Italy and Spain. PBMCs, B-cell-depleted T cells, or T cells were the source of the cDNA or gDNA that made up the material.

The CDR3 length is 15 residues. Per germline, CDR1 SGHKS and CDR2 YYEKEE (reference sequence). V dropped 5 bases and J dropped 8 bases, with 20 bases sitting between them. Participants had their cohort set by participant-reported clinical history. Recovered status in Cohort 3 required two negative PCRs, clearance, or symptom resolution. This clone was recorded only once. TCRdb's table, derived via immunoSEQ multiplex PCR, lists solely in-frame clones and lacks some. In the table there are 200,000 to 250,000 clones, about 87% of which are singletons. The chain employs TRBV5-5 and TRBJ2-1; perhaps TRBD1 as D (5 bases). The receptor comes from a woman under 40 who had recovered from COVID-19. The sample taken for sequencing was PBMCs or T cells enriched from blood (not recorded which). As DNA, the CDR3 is TGTGCCAGCAGTTCAGGGTCTTGGTCTGAGGATGAGCAGTTCTTC. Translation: CASSSGSWSEDEQFF.